This is a list of T cell receptor beta chains from one sample in a study of blood T cell repertoires in COVID-19. Here immunoSEQ multiplex PCR was the method, and the copy in TCRdb shows in-frame clones only, minus some. The sample lists about 220,000 clones, roughly 75% occurring once. Sequencing used peripheral blood. The receptors originated from a woman between 70 and 85 years old with acute or convalescent COVID-19. The CDR3 runs from the conserved cysteine through the conserved F or W. The D gene is left open where the match is weak. Size is stated for part of the rows, as once, few or many counts, or as a class when the clone is expanded.

abundance,j_gene,v_gene,d_gene,CDR3aa,CDR3nt
NA,TRBJ2-5,TRBV2,NA,CASSGQVETQYF,TGTGCCAGCAGTGGGCAAGTAGAGACCCAGTACTTC
NA,TRBJ2-3,TRBV19,NA,CASKRLSTDTQYF,TGTGCCAGTAAGAGGCTATCCACAGATACGCAGTATTTT
NA,TRBJ1-5,TRBV6-2/TRBV6-3,TRBD1,CASSSDRDQPQHF,TGTGCCAGCAGTTCCGACAGGGACCAGCCCCAGCATTTT
few,TRBJ2-7,TRBV11-2,NA,CATGIAYEQYF,TGTGCCACCGGGATCGCCTACGAGCAGTACTTC
NA,TRBJ2-1,TRBV6-5,TRBD2,CASGLASGVYNEQFF,TGTGCCAGCGGCTTGGCTAGCGGGGTCTACAATGAGCAGTTCTTC
NA,TRBJ2-2,TRBV2,TRBD2,CASSTGLSNTGELFF,TGTGCCAGCAGTACGGGACTATCGAACACCGGGGAGCTGTTTTTT
NA,TRBJ2-5,TRBV5-1,NA,CASSPGQQETQYF,TGCGCCAGCAGCCCTGGACAGCAAGAGACCCAGTACTTC
NA,TRBJ2-5,TRBV7-8,NA,CASSRGPQETQYF,TGTGCCAGCAGCCGGGGGCCCCAAGAGACCCAGTACTTC
NA,TRBJ2-1,TRBV12-5,TRBD2,CASGFRDGRGLSSYNEQFF,TGTGCTAGTGGTTTCCGGGACGGGAGGGGCTTAAGCTCCTACAATGAGCAGTTCTTC
NA,TRBJ2-5,TRBV10-3,TRBD2,CAINSGGGETQYF,TGTGCCATCAACTCGGGGGGGGGAGAGACCCAGTACTTC
NA,TRBJ2-3,TRBV10-3,TRBD2,CAISDSGGADTQYF,TGTGCCATCAGTGATAGCGGGGGGGCAGATACGCAGTATTTT
NA,TRBJ2-3,TRBV10-3,TRBD2,CAISESLAGDGTDTQYF,TGTGCCATCAGTGAGTCGCTAGCGGGGGATGGTACAGATACGCAGTATTTT
few,TRBJ2-2,TRBV7-9,TRBD1,CASSHTPQGATGELFF,TGTGCCAGCAGTCACACCCCACAGGGGGCGACCGGGGAGCTGTTTTTT
NA,TRBJ1-2,TRBV3-1/TRBV3-2,NA,CASSQEGGKGYGYTF,TGTGCCAGCAGCCAAGAAGGGGGTAAGGGGTATGGCTACACCTTC
NA,TRBJ1-5,TRBV3-1/TRBV3-2,NA,CASSLGQLDQPQHF,TGTGCCAGCAGCCTTGGACAGCTTGATCAGCCCCAGCATTTT
once,TRBJ1-2,TRBV21-1,NA,CASSKVGGQGALNYGYTF,TGTGCCAGCAGCAAAGTGGGGGGACAGGGGGCTTTAAACTATGGCTACACCTTC
many,TRBJ2-1,TRBV7-2,NA,CASSSRSLANEQFF,TGTGCCAGCAGCTCTCGTTCATTAGCGAATGAGCAGTTCTTC
NA,TRBJ2-7,TRBV7-9,NA,CASSLGTGKYF,TGTGCCAGCAGCTTAGGAACAGGGAAGTACTTC
NA,TRBJ1-6,TRBV3-1/TRBV3-2,TRBD1,CASSGSGTGGSPLHF,TGTGCCAGCAGCGGATCCGGGACAGGGGGTTCACCCCTCCACTTT
NA,TRBJ1-5,TRBV10-1,NA,CASSESRGQPQHF,TGCGCCAGCAGTGAGTCGAGAGGTCAGCCCCAGCATTTT
NA,TRBJ2-3,TRBV4-3,TRBD2,CASSPTSGGVTDTQYF,TGCGCCAGCAGCCCGACTAGCGGGGGGGTCACAGATACGCAGTATTTT
NA,TRBJ2-3,TRBV7-8,NA,CASSYRASLTDTQYF,TGTGCCAGCAGCTACCGAGCTAGCCTCACAGATACGCAGTATTTT
NA,TRBJ2-7,TRBV10-3,NA,CAIRSGGGLVVEQYF,TGTGCCATCAGGAGTGGTGGGGGCCTGGTTGTCGAGCAGTACTTC
NA,TRBJ2-2,TRBV10-3,TRBD2,CAIRPSGGEELFF,TGTGCCATCAGGCCCAGCGGGGGCGAGGAGCTGTTTTTT
NA,TRBJ2-2,TRBV5-1,TRBD2,CASSPRAGGRTGELFF,TGCGCCAGCAGCCCCCGGGCGGGGGGGCGGACCGGGGAGCTGTTTTTT
NA,TRBJ2-3,TRBV30,NA,CAWTKTGTDTQYF,TGTGCCTGGACGAAGACAGGCACAGATACGCAGTATTTT
few,TRBJ2-7,TRBV12-3/TRBV12-4,NA,CASSSSRTKQYF,TGTGCCAGCAGTTCCTCCAGGACTAAGCAGTACTTC
NA,TRBJ2-5,TRBV11-1,TRBD1,CASSSGGEIETQYF,TGTGCCAGCAGCTCAGGGGGCGAGATAGAGACCCAGTACTTC
few,TRBJ2-1,TRBV4-1,TRBD1,CASSQEFPGQGVYNEQFF,TGCGCCAGCAGCCAAGAATTTCCGGGACAGGGAGTATACAATGAGCAGTTCTTC
NA,TRBJ1-4,TRBV7-6,NA,CASSLGAATNEKLFF,TGTGCCAGCAGCTTAGGTGCAGCAACTAATGAAAAACTGTTTTTT